The sequence of this T cell receptor beta chain was determined in a study of naive and memory T cell subsets. A note on this clonotype: Its antigen is undetermined.

Study-level results: Gini index rose across naive, CM, EM and EMRA in CD4 and CD8. TCR abundance followed a power law differing between naive and memory subsets. Clonotypes here are unpaired alpha or beta chain sequences.

The beta constant-region primer was an equimolar mix of two oligonucleotides covering TRBC1 and TRBC2. Four rounds of PCR amplified the ligated cDNA using nested alpha and beta constant-region primers plus SP2. Ligation attached a single-stranded oligonucleotide with a 12-nucleotide UMI and the SP2 primer to the cDNA 3' end. A single record per CDR3 protein comes from TCRdb applying MiXCR to the UMI-ligation and nested PCR reads. The profile shows 130,000 or so distinct CDR3 sequences, 36% of them singletons. This CDR3 comprises 15 residues. Germline loops: CDR1 DFQATT, CDR2 SNEGSKA (reference sequence). V lost 3 bases, J lost 0 bases, and 5 bases stayed unmatched.

The gene calls are TRBV20-1 and TRBJ2-1; 7 bases map to TRBD2. Sequencing was carried out using central memory CD4+ T cells from blood. The origin of this receptor is a human donor in good health. CDR3 amino acids: CSARGGSFSYNEQFF. The DNA for the CDR3 is TGCAGTGCTAGGGGCGGGAGCTTCTCCTACAATGAGCAGTTCTTC.